This T cell receptor (beta chain) emerged from a study of cytomegalovirus exposure and HLA in healthy donors. The study's findings and limits: Researchers had no immune exposure information except CMV serostatus available.

As for this clone: Antigen specificity is unknown.

The V gene's germline CDR1 is PRHDT and CDR2 FYEKMQ (reference sequence). CDR3 size: 16 residues. V dropped 5 bases and J dropped 5; count of bases not matched to a gene: 10. Both 60 Vbeta primers and 13 Jbeta primers went into the PCR. Measured with immunoSEQ multiplex PCR; TCRdb has only the in-frame clones, and not every one. The sample shows about 200,000 clones, around 84% of them seen only once. All donors participated as healthy donors of bone marrow. This chain connects TRBV13 to TRBJ2-1; 9 nucleotides align to TRBD2. The source is a woman between 18 and 29 years old in good health and CMV-seronegative. Sequencing was done on a sample of PBMCs. CDR3 loop: CASSGPGTSRNNEQFF. DNA for the CDR3: TGTGCCAGCAGCGGGCCCGGGACTAGCAGGAACAATGAGCAGTTCTTC.